Listed below are T cell receptor beta chains from one sample, sequenced in a study of blood T cell repertoires in COVID-19. Some clones are missing from TCRdb's copy, which holds only in-frame ones; the method was immunoSEQ multiplex PCR. The sample yields over 150,000 clones, around 84% seen once. Sequences were obtained from PBMCs or T cells enriched from blood (not recorded which). These receptors were taken from a man aged 50 or older who had recovered from COVID-19. Each CDR3 is given with its conserved first and last residue. D genes are given only for firm matches. Part of the rows lack a size; the others show once, few, many or a class for expanded clones.

clone_size j_call v_call d_call cdr3_nt cdr3_aa
few TRBJ1-1 TRBV6-2/TRBV6-3 - TGTGCCAGCAGTCCCCGAGGTAACACTGAAGCTTTCTTT CASSPRGNTEAFF
few TRBJ2-1 TRBV4-1 - TGCGCCAGCAGCCAAGTTGACTTAATAGCCTACAATGAGCAGTTCTTC CASSQVDLIAYNEQFF
- TRBJ2-7 TRBV3-1/TRBV3-2 TRBD2 TGTGCCAGCAGCCAAGGCCTAGCGGGGGACCTCTCCTACGAGCAGTACTTC CASSQGLAGDLSYEQYF
- TRBJ1-3 TRBV2 TRBD1 TGTGCCAGCAGTCTCTGGACAGGTGCTGGAAACACCATATATTTT CASSLWTGAGNTIYF
- TRBJ2-7 TRBV12-2 - TGTGCAAGTCGCTTAGTGCTAGCGGGGGGTTACGAGCAGTACTTC CASRLVLAGGYEQYF
many TRBJ2-2 TRBV4-1 TRBD1 TGCGCCAGCAGCCAAGTCGGACAGGCAAGGGGCACCGGGGAGCTGTTTTTT CASSQVGQARGTGELFF
few TRBJ1-2 TRBV25-1 - TGTGCCAGCAGTGAAGTGGGCAGGGGTGGCTATGGCTACACCTTC CASSEVGRGGYGYTF
- TRBJ2-2 TRBV7-7 TRBD1 TGTGCCAGCAGCCCCAGGACAGGGTCCGCCGGGGAGCTGTTTTTT CASSPRTGSAGELFF
once TRBJ2-3 TRBV15 - TGTGCCACCAGCAGAGCCCCAGGTGATTCAGATACGCAGTATTTT CATSRAPGDSDTQYF
- TRBJ2-7 TRBV6-6 - TGTGCCAGCAGTACACGACAGTACGAGCAGTACTTC CASSTRQYEQYF
- TRBJ2-3 TRBV20-1 - TGCAGTGCTAGCCCAGGGACGCAGTATTTT CSASPGTQYF
- TRBJ2-1 TRBV7-9 - TGTGCCAGCAGCGTAAATGAGCAGTTCTTC CASSVNEQFF
- TRBJ2-7 TRBV7-2 TRBD2 TGTGCCAGCAGCTTAGGGACTAGCGCGTCCTACGAGCAGTACTTC CASSLGTSASYEQYF
- TRBJ2-7 TRBV5-1 TRBD1 TGCGCCAGCACCTTACAGGGGGCAGCCGACGAGCAGTACTTC CASTLQGAADEQYF
once TRBJ2-7 TRBV5-4 TRBD2 TGTGCCAGCAGCTTTGCCGGGGGGGCCTACGAGCAGTACTTC CASSFAGGAYEQYF
- TRBJ2-7 TRBV29-1 TRBD2 TGCAGCGTTGAAGGACTAGCGGGGTCCTCCTACGAGCAGTACTTC CSVEGLAGSSYEQYF
- TRBJ1-4 TRBV6-5 TRBD1 TGTGCCAGTAAACAGGGGGCCGTTACTAATGAAAAACTGTTTTTT CASKQGAVTNEKLFF
- TRBJ1-1 TRBV7-9 - TGTGCCAGCAGCTCACACACGAACACTGAAGCTTTCTTT CASSSHTNTEAFF
- TRBJ2-1 TRBV7-8 - TGTGCCAGCAGCTTTGGCGGGGGCCCCTACAATGAGCAGTTCTTC CASSFGGGPYNEQFF
- TRBJ1-2 TRBV27 TRBD1 TGTGCCAGCGGGAAAGGGGGCAGGGGGGACTATGGCTACACCTTC CASGKGGRGDYGYTF
- TRBJ1-2 TRBV21-1 - TGTGCCAGCAGCGCAACCCAGGGGGTCTCTAACTATGGCTACACCTTC CASSATQGVSNYGYTF
- TRBJ2-1 TRBV6-6 - TGTGCCAGCAGTTACGACACACCGTCTATCAATGAGCAGTTCTTC CASSYDTPSINEQFF
- TRBJ1-1 TRBV10-3 - TGTGCCATCAGTGAGAAAGACACGGCGAACACTGAAGCTTTCTTT CAISEKDTANTEAFF
- TRBJ1-1 TRBV28 - TGTGCCAGCAGTAGGGGGTTCACTGAAGCTTTCTTT CASSRGFTEAFF
- TRBJ1-1 TRBV6-2/TRBV6-3 - TGTGCCAGCAGCACCCACCCGGGAAGTCGGGACATGAACACTGAAGCTTTCTTT CASSTHPGSRDMNTEAFF
- TRBJ1-1 TRBV3-1/TRBV3-2 TRBD1 TGTGCCAGCAGCCTACCACAGGGGAGGGCTTTCTTT CASSLPQGRAFF
few TRBJ1-6 TRBV18 TRBD1 TGTGCCAGCTCACGGGACAGGGATAATTCACCCCTCCACTTT CASSRDRDNSPLHF
- TRBJ2-1 TRBV4-2 TRBD2 TGTGCCAGCAGCCAAGACAAGACTAGCGGGGGCGAATACAATGAGCAGTTCTTC CASSQDKTSGGEYNEQFF
- TRBJ1-2 TRBV6-1 - TGTGCCAGCAGTGAATGGGGGGACTATGGCTACACCTTC CASSEWGDYGYTF
many TRBJ2-7 TRBV11-2 TRBD1 TGTGCCAGCAGCTTACGTGACAGGGGGCTGACCTACGAGCAGTACTTC CASSLRDRGLTYEQYF
- TRBJ1-1 TRBV25-1 - TGTGCCAGCGGAGAGAGGACTGAAGCTTTCTTT CASGERTEAFF
- TRBJ1-4 TRBV2 TRBD1 TGTGCCAGCAGTGTATCGGGACAGGGTGGAGAAAAACTGTTTTTT CASSVSGQGGEKLFF
- TRBJ2-7 TRBV7-2 TRBD1 TGTGCCAGCAGCGCCGCCGGGACAGGGGTCTACGAGCAGTACTTC CASSAAGTGVYEQYF
- TRBJ1-1 TRBV2 TRBD1 TGTGCCAGCAGTGGGGACAGGGTGTCTGAAGCTTTCTTT CASSGDRVSEAFF
once TRBJ2-3 TRBV7-3 TRBD2 TGTGCCAGCAGCTCTAGCGGGGGGAGCACAGATACGCAGTATTTT CASSSSGGSTDTQYF
- TRBJ2-3 TRBV18 TRBD2 TGTGCCAGCTCACCCGGACTAGCGGGCGTAATCACAGATACGCAGTATTTT CASSPGLAGVITDTQYF
- TRBJ1-5 TRBV6-5 TRBD1 TGTGCCAGCATCTGGGACAGCAGCTACAATCAGCCCCAGCATTTT CASIWDSSYNQPQHF